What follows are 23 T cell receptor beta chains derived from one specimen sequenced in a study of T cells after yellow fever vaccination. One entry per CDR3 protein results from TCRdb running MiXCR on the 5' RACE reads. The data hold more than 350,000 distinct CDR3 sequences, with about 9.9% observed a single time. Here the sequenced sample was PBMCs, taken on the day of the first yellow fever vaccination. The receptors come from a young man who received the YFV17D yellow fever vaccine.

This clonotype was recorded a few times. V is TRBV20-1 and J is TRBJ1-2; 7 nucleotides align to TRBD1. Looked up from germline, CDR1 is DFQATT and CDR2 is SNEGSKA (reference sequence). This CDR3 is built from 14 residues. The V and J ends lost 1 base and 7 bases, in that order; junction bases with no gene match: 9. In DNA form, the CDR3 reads TGCAGTGCTAGAGTCCCCACAGGGGATGGTGGCTACACCTTC. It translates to CSARVPTGDGGYTF.

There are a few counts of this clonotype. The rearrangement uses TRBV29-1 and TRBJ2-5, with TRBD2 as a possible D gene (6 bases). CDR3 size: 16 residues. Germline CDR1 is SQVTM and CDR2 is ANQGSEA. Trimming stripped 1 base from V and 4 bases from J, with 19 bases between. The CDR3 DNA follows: TGCAGCGTTGAAGGGTTCATGGAACTAGCAGTAGAGACCCAGTACTTC. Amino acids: CSVEGFMELAVETQYF. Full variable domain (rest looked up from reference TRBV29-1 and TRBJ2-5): SAVISQKPSRDICQRGTSLTIQCQVDSQVTMMFWYRQQPGQSLTLIATANQGSEATYESGFVIDKFPISRPNLTFSTLTVSNMSPEDSSIYLCSVEGFMELAVETQYFGPGTRLLVL.

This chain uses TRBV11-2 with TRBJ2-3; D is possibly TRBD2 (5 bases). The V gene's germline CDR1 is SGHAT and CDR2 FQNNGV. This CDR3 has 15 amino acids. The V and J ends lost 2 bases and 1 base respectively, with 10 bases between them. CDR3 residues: CASSLLRDRTDTQYF. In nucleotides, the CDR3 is TGTGCCAGCAGCTTACTCCGGGATCGCACAGATACGCAGTATTTT.

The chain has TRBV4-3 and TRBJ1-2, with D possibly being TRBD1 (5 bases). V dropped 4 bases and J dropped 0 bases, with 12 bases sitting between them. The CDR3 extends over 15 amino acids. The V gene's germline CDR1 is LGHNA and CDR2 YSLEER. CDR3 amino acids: CASSLGTDTNYGYTF. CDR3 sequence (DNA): TGCGCCAGCAGCCTCGGGACTGATACTAACTATGGCTACACCTTC.

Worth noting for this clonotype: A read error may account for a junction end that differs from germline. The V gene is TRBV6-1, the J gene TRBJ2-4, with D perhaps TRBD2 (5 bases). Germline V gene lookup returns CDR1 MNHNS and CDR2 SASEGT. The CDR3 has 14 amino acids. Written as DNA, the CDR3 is TGTGCCAGCAGTGAAGGAGGGTCTATAAACAATCAGTACTTC. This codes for CASSEGGSINNQYF.

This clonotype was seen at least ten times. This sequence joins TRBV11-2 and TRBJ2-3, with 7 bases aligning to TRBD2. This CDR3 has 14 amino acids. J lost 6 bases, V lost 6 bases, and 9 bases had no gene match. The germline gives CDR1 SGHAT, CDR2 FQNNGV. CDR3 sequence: CASSLFSRGDTQYF. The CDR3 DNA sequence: TGTGCCAGCAGTTTGTTTTCGCGGGGGGATACGCAGTATTTT.

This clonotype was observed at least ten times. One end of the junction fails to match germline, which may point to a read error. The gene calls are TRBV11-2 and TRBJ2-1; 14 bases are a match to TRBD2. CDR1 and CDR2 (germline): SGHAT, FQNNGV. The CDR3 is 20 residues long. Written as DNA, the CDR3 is TGTGCCAGCACCTTAGACGCGGGACTAGCGGGGGCTCCCTCCTACAATGAGCAGTTCTTC. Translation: CASTLDAGLAGAPSYNEQFF.

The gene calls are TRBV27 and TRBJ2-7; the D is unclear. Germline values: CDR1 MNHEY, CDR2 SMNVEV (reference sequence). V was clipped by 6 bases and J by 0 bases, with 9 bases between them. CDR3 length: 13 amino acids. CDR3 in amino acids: CASSLKTSYEQYF. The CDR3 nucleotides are TGTGCCAGCAGCCTTAAGACCTCCTACGAGCAGTACTTC.

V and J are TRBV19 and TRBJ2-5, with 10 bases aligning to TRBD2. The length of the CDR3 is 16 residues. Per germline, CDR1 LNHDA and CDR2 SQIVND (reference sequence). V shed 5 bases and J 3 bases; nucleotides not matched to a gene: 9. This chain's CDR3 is CASSSRTSGAKETQYF. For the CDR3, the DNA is TGTGCCAGTAGTTCCCGTACTAGCGGGGCTAAAGAGACCCAGTACTTC.

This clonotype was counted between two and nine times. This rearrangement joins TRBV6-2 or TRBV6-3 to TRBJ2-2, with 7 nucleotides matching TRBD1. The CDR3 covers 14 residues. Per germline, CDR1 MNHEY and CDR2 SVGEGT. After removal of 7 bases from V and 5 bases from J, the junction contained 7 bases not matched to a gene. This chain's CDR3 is CASKDRVLTGELFF. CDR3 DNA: TGTGCCAGCAAAGACAGGGTCTTGACCGGGGAGCTGTTTTTT.

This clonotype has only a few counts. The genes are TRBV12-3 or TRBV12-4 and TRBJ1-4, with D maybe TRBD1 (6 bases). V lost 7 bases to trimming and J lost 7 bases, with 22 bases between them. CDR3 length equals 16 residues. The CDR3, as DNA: TGTGCCAGCACCGAAAGACAGGCTGCGATCCTTGAAAAACTGTTTTTT. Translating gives CASTERQAAILEKLFF.

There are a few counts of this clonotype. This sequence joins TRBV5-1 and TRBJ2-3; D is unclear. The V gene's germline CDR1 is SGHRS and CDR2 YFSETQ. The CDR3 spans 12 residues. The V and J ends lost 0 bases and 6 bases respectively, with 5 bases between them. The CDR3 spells CASSLGDDTQYF. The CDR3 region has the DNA TGCGCCAGCAGCTTGGGCGATGATACGCAGTATTTT. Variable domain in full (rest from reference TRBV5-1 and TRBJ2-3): KAGVTQTPRYLIKTRGQQVTLSCSPISGHRSVSWYQQTPGQGLQFLFEYFSETQRNKGNFPGRFSGRQFSNSRSEMNVSTLELGDSALYLCASSLGDDTQYFGPGTRLTVL.

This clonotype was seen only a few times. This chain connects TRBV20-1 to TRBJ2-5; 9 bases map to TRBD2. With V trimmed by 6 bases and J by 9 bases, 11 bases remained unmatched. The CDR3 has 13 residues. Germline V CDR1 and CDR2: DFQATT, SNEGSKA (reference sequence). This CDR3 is CSARSGLARAQYF. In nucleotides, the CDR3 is TGCAGTGCAAGGTCGGGACTAGCAAGAGCCCAGTACTTC.

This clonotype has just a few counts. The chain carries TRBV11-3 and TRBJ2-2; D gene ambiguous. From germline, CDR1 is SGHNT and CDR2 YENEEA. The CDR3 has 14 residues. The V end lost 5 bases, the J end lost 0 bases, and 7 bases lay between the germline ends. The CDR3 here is CASSRQANTGELFF. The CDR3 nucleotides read TGTGCCAGCAGCCGGCAGGCGAACACCGGGGAGCTGTTTTTT.

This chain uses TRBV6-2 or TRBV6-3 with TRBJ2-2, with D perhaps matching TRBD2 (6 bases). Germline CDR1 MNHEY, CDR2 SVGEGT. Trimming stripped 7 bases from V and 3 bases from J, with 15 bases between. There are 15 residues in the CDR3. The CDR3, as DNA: TGTGCCAGCATTCGAGCGGGCCGGGACACCGGGGAGCTGTTTTTT. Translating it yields CASIRAGRDTGELFF.

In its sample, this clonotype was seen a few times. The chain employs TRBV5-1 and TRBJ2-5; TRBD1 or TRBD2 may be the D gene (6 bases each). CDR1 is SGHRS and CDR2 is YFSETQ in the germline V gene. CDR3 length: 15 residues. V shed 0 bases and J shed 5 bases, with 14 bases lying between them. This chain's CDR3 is CASSLDPGAMETQYF. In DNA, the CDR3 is TGCGCCAGCAGCTTGGATCCGGGGGCCATGGAGACCCAGTACTTC.

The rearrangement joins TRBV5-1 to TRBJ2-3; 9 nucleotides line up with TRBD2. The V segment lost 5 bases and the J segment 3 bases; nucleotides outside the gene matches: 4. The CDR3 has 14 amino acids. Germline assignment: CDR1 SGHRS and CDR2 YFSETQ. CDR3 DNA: TGCGCCAGCAGAGTCAGCGGGGGGACAGATACGCAGTATTTT. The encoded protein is CASRVSGGTDTQYF.

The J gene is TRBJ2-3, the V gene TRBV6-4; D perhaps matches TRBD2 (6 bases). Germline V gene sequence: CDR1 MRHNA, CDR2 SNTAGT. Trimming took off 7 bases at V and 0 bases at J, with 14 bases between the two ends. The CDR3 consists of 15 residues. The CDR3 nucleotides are TGTGCCAGCACCGAACGGGGGACCAGCACAGATACGCAGTATTTT. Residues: CASTERGTSTDTQYF.

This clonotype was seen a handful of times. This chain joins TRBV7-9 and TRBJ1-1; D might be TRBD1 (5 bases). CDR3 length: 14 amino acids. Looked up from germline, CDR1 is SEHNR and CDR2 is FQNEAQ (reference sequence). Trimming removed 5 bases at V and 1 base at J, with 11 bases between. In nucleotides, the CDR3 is TGTGCCAGCAGCCAACAGGAATCGAACACTGAAGCTTTCTTT. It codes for CASSQQESNTEAFF.

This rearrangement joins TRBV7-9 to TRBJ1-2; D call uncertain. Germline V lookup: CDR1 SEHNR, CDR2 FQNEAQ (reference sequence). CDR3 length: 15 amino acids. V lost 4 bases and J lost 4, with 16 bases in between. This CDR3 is CASSSNGGGLYGYTF. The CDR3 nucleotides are TGTGCCAGCAGCTCAAACGGAGGTGGACTCTATGGCTACACCTTC.

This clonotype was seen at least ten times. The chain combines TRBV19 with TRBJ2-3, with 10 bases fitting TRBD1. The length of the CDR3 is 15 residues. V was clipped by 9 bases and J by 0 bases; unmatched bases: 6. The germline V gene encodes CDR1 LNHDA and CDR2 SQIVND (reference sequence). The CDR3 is CASRDRGPSTDTQYF. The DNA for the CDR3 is TGTGCCAGCCGGGACAGGGGTCCTAGCACAGATACGCAGTATTTT.

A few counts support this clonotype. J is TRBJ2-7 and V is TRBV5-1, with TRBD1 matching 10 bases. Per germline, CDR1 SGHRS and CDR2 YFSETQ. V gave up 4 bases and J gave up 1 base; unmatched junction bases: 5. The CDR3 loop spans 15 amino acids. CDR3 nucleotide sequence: TGCGCCAGCAGCCAAGGGACAGGGGAATCCTACGAGCAGTACGTC. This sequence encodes CASSQGTGESYEQYV.

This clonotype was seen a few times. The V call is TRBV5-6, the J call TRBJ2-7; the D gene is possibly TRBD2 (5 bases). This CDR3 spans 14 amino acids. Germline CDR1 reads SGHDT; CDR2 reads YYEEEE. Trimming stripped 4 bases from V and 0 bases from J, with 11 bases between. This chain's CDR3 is CASSATRGSYEQYF. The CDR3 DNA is TGTGCCAGCAGCGCCACCCGGGGCTCCTACGAGCAGTACTTC.